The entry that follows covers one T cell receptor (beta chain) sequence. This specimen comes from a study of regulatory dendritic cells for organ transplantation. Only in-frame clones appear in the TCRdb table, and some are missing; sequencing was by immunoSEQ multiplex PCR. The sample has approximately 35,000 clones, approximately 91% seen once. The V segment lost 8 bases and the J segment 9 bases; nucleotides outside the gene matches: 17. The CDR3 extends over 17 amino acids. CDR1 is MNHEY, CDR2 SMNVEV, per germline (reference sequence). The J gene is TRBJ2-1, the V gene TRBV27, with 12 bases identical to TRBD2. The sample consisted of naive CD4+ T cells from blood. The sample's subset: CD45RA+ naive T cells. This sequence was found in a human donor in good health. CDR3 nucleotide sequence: TGTGCCAGCCCACACCTTCGGACTAGCGGGAACAATTTTGAGCAGTTCTTC. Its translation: CASPHLRTSGNNFEQFF.